The 5 T cell receptor beta chains listed next were all sequenced from one sample in a study of identical twins. TCRdb reprocessed the 5' RACE reads with MiXCR, giving one entry per CDR3 protein. The sample lists approximately 630,000 distinct CDR3 sequences; about 7.1% were seen once. These data also featured in a second study, about yellow fever vaccine responses in identical twins.

What was sequenced was PBMCs. Receptor source: a woman under 30 in good health.

This chain joins TRBV20-1 and TRBJ2-5; D is ambiguous. CDR1 DFQATT and CDR2 SNEGSKA come from the germline V gene (reference sequence). V lost 6 bases and J 2 bases, leaving 13 bases between the germline ends. The CDR3 covers 13 residues. This CDR3 is CSAPRSVQETQYF. CDR3 sequence (DNA): TGCAGTGCCCCTAGGTCGGTACAAGAGACCCAGTACTTC.

Ten or more counts support this clonotype. V and J are TRBV3-1 and TRBJ1-2; TRBD1 aligns across 9 bases. Germline V lookup: CDR1 LGHDT, CDR2 YNNKEL (reference sequence). CDR3 size: 14 residues. V lost 7 bases, J lost 8 bases, and 11 bases stayed unmatched. DNA for the CDR3: TGTGCCAGCACCGCCGGGACAGGGTACCTAGGCTACACCTTC. It yields the protein CASTAGTGYLGYTF.

A few counts support this clonotype. The rearrangement joins TRBV7-9 to TRBJ2-3; TRBD2 aligns across 8 bases. Trimming took 5 bases from V and 4 from J; bases not matched to a gene: 11. This CDR3 is built from 16 residues. Germline V gene data show CDR1 as SEHNR and CDR2 as FQNEAQ (reference sequence). CDR3 in amino acids: CASSLRPGLVPDTQYF. In DNA form, the CDR3 reads TGTGCCAGCAGCCTACGCCCGGGACTAGTTCCAGATACGCAGTATTTT.

The gene calls are TRBV12-3 or TRBV12-4 and TRBJ2-7, with TRBD1 matching 7 bases. The J segment lost 5 bases and the V segment lost 7 bases, leaving 8 bases of the junction unmatched. This CDR3 comprises 13 residues. This CDR3 is CASTPGGRNEQYF. Here the CDR3 DNA reads TGTGCCAGCACCCCAGGGGGAAGGAACGAGCAGTACTTC.

The rearrangement links TRBV4-1 to TRBJ2-7; TRBD2 matches 7 bases. CDR3 length: 15 residues. Germline-derived CDR1 and CDR2 are MGHRA and YSYEKL. The trim removed 4 bases at V and 2 bases at J, leaving 8 bases unmatched. CDR3 amino acids: CASSLGLSGAYEQYV. CDR3 DNA sequence: TGCGCCAGCAGCCTCGGCTTGAGCGGGGCCTACGAGCAGTACGTC.